This T cell receptor (beta chain) was profiled in a study of blood T cell repertoires in COVID-19. Across the whole study: Whether acute or convalescent, the COVID-19 samples came from the United States, Italy and Spain. T cells, B-cell-depleted T cells, or PBMCs supplied cDNA or gDNA.

Using immunoSEQ multiplex PCR, the repertoire was profiled, and TCRdb retains in-frame clones only, with some absent. This table holds about 160,000 clones, about nine tenths found once. The sample comprised peripheral blood. This TCR came from an older woman with active or convalescent COVID-19.

The CDR3 spells CSVDGQGAEKLFF. The CDR3 nucleotides read TGCAGCGTTGACGGACAGGGGGCAGAAAAACTGTTTTTT. The rearrangement links TRBV29-1 to TRBJ1-4; 11 bases align to TRBD1. Germline V CDR1 and CDR2: SQVTM, ANQGSEA. The length of the CDR3 is 13 residues. Losses at the gene ends were 3 bases for V and 8 bases for J; bases not matched to a gene: 2.